This entry describes one T cell receptor (beta chain). Its specificity is unknown. Germline DNA was also extracted, and blood RNA was taken from unsorted whole blood. Preoperatively, peripheral blood was drawn, approximately 4.4 milliliters in total. Total RNA amounting to around 540 ng was the source from which TCR beta cDNA was made with a constant-region primer. Three-round nested multiplex PCR performed with slightly modified ARM-PCR produced the TCR beta libraries. TCRdb itself ran the multiplex PCR reads through MiXCR, one entry per CDR3 protein. Here the sample spans approximately 300,000 distinct CDR3 sequences, around three fifths being singletons. This entry is derived from a study of tumor-infiltrating lymphocytes in primary liver carcinoma. Study background: Productive TCRbeta read yields ran from roughly 3.8 to 7.5 million per sample and were similar between tissues. Findings and limits, study-wide: Tumor-adjacent and tumor-blood pairs shared less of their repertoires than tumor region pairs shared. Significantly larger top-250-clone fractions were found in tumors than in blood (p = 0.039).

The material sequenced was peripheral blood. The TCR was taken from a man aged 40-49 years with primary liver carcinoma and hepatitis B virus infection.

As DNA, the CDR3 is TGTGCCAGCTCACCCCCGGGGCCTCCCTACAATGAGCAGTTCTTC. Residues: CASSPPGPPYNEQFF. This chain uses TRBV18 with TRBJ2-1; D assignment may be TRBD1 or TRBD2 (5 bases each). Trimming shortened V by 3 bases and J by 2 bases, and 11 bases separated the two germline ends. CDR1 is KGHSH and CDR2 is LQKENI in the germline V gene. The CDR3 is made up of 15 amino acids.